The 23 T cell receptor delta chains in this list originate from one sample, sequenced in a study of in vitro expanded adult blood gammadelta T cells. This sample's treatment: AbnobaViscum Pini, a non-fermented European mistletoe (Viscum album, pine host) extract drug, 900 to 1,000 ug/mL. After expansion, live CD3+ TCRgammadelta+ Vgamma9+ Vdelta2+ T cells were FACS-sorted. PBMC were pulsed for one day with about 1,000 ug/mL AbnobaViscum P, then washed three times. Cultures were expanded for about 15 days, with IL-2 added every 3 to 4 days. Antigen specificity for these receptors is unknown. TCRdb redid clone calling on the 5' RACE reads using CATT. The sample shows some 340 delta-chain clones, roughly 40% of them seen only once. Sequencing used gamma-delta T cells from peripheral blood expanded in culture, obtained from an in vitro culture stimulated with Abnoba P. These receptor sequences come from an adult in good health.

This clone was seen only a few times. A far more abundant clone sits one base away, making this likely a read error. The sample carries other DNA sequences with the same CDR3. This chain connects TRDV2 to TRDJ1, with 11 bases aligning to TRDD3. Looked up from germline, CDR1 is GEAIGNYY and CDR2 is EKD. The CDR3 totals 18 residues. The DNA of the CDR3 is TGTGCATGTTTACCCTTACTGGGGGATAAAAGGGTCACCGATAAACTCATCTTT. This translates into CACLPLLGDKRVTDKLIF.

A word on this clone: It differs at one base from a far larger clone, so likely a read error. The V gene is TRDV2, the J gene TRDJ1; 7 bases are shared with TRDD3. No J gene was available from TCRdb, and it was assigned here by a germline match of the DNA. Germline CDR1 GEAIGNYY, CDR2 EKD. The CDR3 spans 15 residues. Written as DNA, the CDR3 is TGTGCCTGTGACACCGCCGGGATACACACTGATAAACTCATCTTT. Translating gives CACDTAGIHTDKLIF.

As for this clone: One base separates it from a far larger clone, so it is likely a read error. This same CDR3 is encoded by further DNA sequences in the sample. The rearrangement joins TRDV2 to TRDJ1, with D tentatively TRDD3 (6 bases). Here the J gene was assigned by germline matching of the DNA, as TCRdb has none. Germline lookup yields CDR1 GEAIGNYY and CDR2 EKD. The CDR3 runs to 16 residues. CDR3 DNA sequence: TGTGCCTGTGACACCGTGGGGGCTACGTACACAGATAAACTCATCTTT. As protein: CACDTVGATYTDKLIF.

For this clone: A much more abundant neighbour one base away suggests this may be a read error. V usage is TRDV2 and J usage is TRDJ2; the match to TRDD3 covers 7 bases. In germline, CDR1 is GEAIGNYY, CDR2 EKD. CDR3 length: 18 residues. The V gene end was trimmed by 1 base and the J gene end by 4 bases; junction bases not matched to a gene: 14. CDR3 amino acids: CACDTVLGRSSATAQLFF. The CDR3 coding sequence is TGTGCCTGTGACACAGTACTGGGGCGATCCTCTGCGACAGCACAACTCTTCTTT.

The J gene corresponds to TRDJ4; a V gene call is absent; the table's D gene call, TRDD3, was not cross checked with the DNA. This CDR3 has 25 residues. DNA of the CDR3: TGCAGTGGTATCAACGCAGAGTACATGGGGAGTTTTTGGATTAGGTATGTCAGCTGTGCCAGACCCCTGATCTTT. It yields the protein CSGINAEYMGSFWIRYVSCARPLIF.

Comments on this clone: A far larger clone is just one base off, so this is likely a read error. The sample contains more than one DNA sequence encoding this CDR3. The genes are TRDV2 and TRDJ1, with TRDD3 identical over 11 bases. The J gene, absent from TCRdb, was called here by matching the DNA to germline. The CDR3 covers 17 residues. V gave up 0 bases and J gave up 2 bases; unmatched junction bases: 7. Germline V lookup: CDR1 GEAIGNYY, CDR2 EKD. CDR3 sequence: CACDTVGGYGGTDKLIF. CDR3 nucleotide sequence: TGTGCCTGTGACACCGTTGGGGGATACGGGGGAACCGATAAACTCATCTTT.

On this clone itself: For this DNA, TCRdb reports the protein of a much larger clone, which diverges at residue 7, most likely from a read error; the protein presented here is translated directly from the DNA. V and J are TRDV2 and TRDJ3, with 7 bases that match TRDD3. TCRdb leaves out the J gene; it was filled in here by matching the DNA to germline. Germline lookup yields CDR1 GEAIGNYY and CDR2 EKD. The junction had 10 bases not matched to a gene; V was cut back by 1 base and J by 2 bases. This CDR3 is built from 19 residues. CDR3 residues: CACDTTEGYRTWDTRQMFF. For the CDR3, the DNA is TGTGCCTGTGACACAACTGAGGGATACCGGACCTGGGACACCCGACAGATGTTTTTC.

A remark on this clone: A far larger clone is one nucleotide away, so this likely arose from a read error. This chain connects TRDV2 to TRDJ3, with TRDD3 matching over 7 bases. Germline matching of the DNA provided the J gene here, since TCRdb leaves it blank. Germline values: CDR1 GEAIGNYY, CDR2 EKD. The CDR3 length is 21 residues. CDR3 nucleotide sequence: TGTGCCTGTGACACCCTCCTGGGGGGCAAGAATACTACCTGTGACACCCGACAGATGTTTTTC. Translating it yields CACDTLLGGKNTTCDTRQMFF.

This clone is labeled large. A far larger clone is only one base removed, so a read error is likely. Other nucleotide sequences from this sample produce the same CDR3. V gene TRDV2 combines with J gene TRDJ1; 11 nucleotides agree with TRDD3. Germline assignment: CDR1 GEAIGNYY and CDR2 EKD. J was trimmed by 5 bases and V by 6 bases; bases with no gene match: 19. The CDR3 sequence is 18 residues long. CDR3 coding DNA: TGTGCCTGTTTACCCTTACTGGGGGATAAAAGGGTCACAGATAAACTCATCTTT. Protein: CACLPLLGDKRVTDKLIF.

The V call is TRDV2, the J call TRDJ3, with TRDD3 matching over 7 bases. No J gene was available from TCRdb, and it was assigned here by a germline match of the DNA. V was clipped by 0 bases and J by 0 bases; unmatched bases: 10. CDR1 is GEAIGNYY, CDR2 EKD, per germline. This CDR3 is 20 amino acids long. CDR3 in amino acids: CACDTTQGDPSSWDTRQMFF. The CDR3 DNA reads TGTGCCTGTGACACCACGCAGGGGGATCCAAGCTCCTGGGACACCCGACAGATGTTTTTC.

Comments on this clone: Since a far larger clone is one base different, this is likely a read error. The V gene is TRDV2, the J gene TRDJ1, with 8 bases fitting TRDD3. J lost 0 bases, V lost 0 bases, and 8 bases had no gene match. Germline CDR1 is GEAIGNYY and CDR2 is EKD. The CDR3 consists of 17 residues. This CDR3 reads CACDTVTGGTYTDKLIF. The DNA of the CDR3 is TGTGCCTGTGACACCGTAACTGGGGGCACGTACACCGATAAACTCATCTTT.

This clone has just a few counts. One base separates it from a far larger clone, so it is likely a read error. Other DNA sequences from this sample encode an identical CDR3 as well. The chain joins TRDV2 to TRDJ1; 8 positions agree with TRDD3. This CDR3 is 14 amino acids long. Trimming removed 5 bases from V and 5 bases from J; junction bases left unmatched: 9. CDR1 and CDR2 from the germline V gene are GEAIGNYY and EKD. The CDR3 DNA sequence: TGTGCCTGTGTCTTACTGGGGGTTGCAGATAAACTCATCTTT. This gives the protein CACVLLGVADKLIF.

Turning to this clone: A single base is all that separates this from a far larger clone, so a read error is likely. Within the sample, other DNA sequences also encode this same CDR3. V gene TRDV2 combines with J gene TRDJ1; no definite D call. As TCRdb names no J gene, one was assigned here on the basis of a DNA match to germline. The CDR3 is made up of 16 amino acids. Looked up from germline, CDR1 is GEAIGNYY and CDR2 is EKD. V lost 0 bases to trimming and J lost 4 bases, with 17 bases between them. CDR3 DNA: TGTGCCTGTGACACCGTAGGGAACCCGATCCGCGATAAACTCATCTTT. This translates into CACDTVGNPIRDKLIF.

A word on this clone: A far larger clone is a single base away, which makes a read error likely. This rearrangement joins TRDV2 to TRDJ1; 9 bases map to TRDD3. Since TCRdb gives no J gene, matching the DNA to germline was used here to assign it. The CDR3 is made up of 20 amino acids. Trimming removed 3 bases from V and 5 bases from J; junction bases left unmatched: 24. Germline-derived CDR1 and CDR2 are GEAIGNYY and EKD. The CDR3 bases are TGTGCCTGTGACCTCGTTGGGGGGATACAGTCCCGGGATCGTGGTGATAAACTCATCTTT. Translated, it gives CACDLVGGIQSRDRGDKLIF.

A note on this clone: A read error is likely here: a far larger clone is one base away. The rearrangement joins TRDV2 to TRDJ1; 9 bases are shared with TRDD3. TCRdb supplies no J gene; here it was assigned by aligning the nucleotide sequence to germline. Looked up from germline, CDR1 is GEAIGNYY and CDR2 is EKD. CDR3 size: 15 residues. V was pared by 0 bases and J by 3 bases, with 4 bases of the junction left unmatched. CDR3 sequence (DNA): TGTGCCTGTGACACCCTGGGGGATGGGGCCGATAAACTCATCTTT. It encodes CACDTLGDGADKLIF.

This chain links TRDV2 with TRDJ1; TRDD3 matches at 10 bases. The J gene, absent from TCRdb, was called here by matching the DNA to germline. The germline gives CDR1 GEAIGNYY, CDR2 EKD. CDR3 length: 16 amino acids. V was clipped by 1 base and J by 0 bases; unmatched bases: 4. CDR3 loop: CACDTTGGLDTDKLIF. CDR3 nucleotides: TGTGCCTGTGACACAACTGGGGGATTGGACACCGATAAACTCATCTTT.

This clone was counted between two and nine times. A read error likely explains this, since a far larger clone differs by one base. V gene TRDV2 combines with J gene TRDJ1, with 11 bases matching TRDD3. Trimming cost V 6 bases and J 4 bases; bases outside gene matches: 18. CDR1 GEAIGNYY and CDR2 EKD come from the germline V gene. This CDR3 comprises 18 residues. The CDR3 nucleotides read TGTGCCTGTTTACCCTTACTGGGGGATAAAAGGGTCAACGATAAACTCATCTTT. As protein: CACLPLLGDKRVNDKLIF.

In its sample, this clone is large. This may stem from a read error, because a much larger clone lies one nucleotide away. Within the sample, other DNA sequences also encode this same CDR3. J is TRDJ3 and V is TRDV2, with 12 bases identical to TRDD3. Looked up from germline, CDR1 is GEAIGNYY and CDR2 is EKD. This CDR3 contains 19 residues. The CDR3 here is CACDTTGGYRTWDTRQMFF. CDR3 nucleotides: TGTGCCTGTGACACAACTGGGGGATACCGGACCTGGGACACTCGACAGATGTTTTTC.

This clone was seen a few times. Only one base separates this from a far larger clonotype, so it likely reflects a read error. This rearrangement joins TRDV2 to TRDJ1; weak D call: TRDD3 (6 bases). The J gene is absent in TCRdb and was assigned here via DNA matching to germline. Per the germline V gene, CDR1 is GEAIGNYY and CDR2 is EKD. The CDR3 loop spans 18 amino acids. The CDR3 coding sequence is TGTGCCCGTGACACAGTTCCTCATATACTGGGAGCCACCGATAAACTCATCTTT. It encodes CARDTVPHILGATDKLIF.

A remark on this clone: A far larger clone is just one base off, so this is likely a read error. The chain employs TRDV2 and TRDJ1; 13 nucleotides line up with TRDD3. Germline assignment: CDR1 GEAIGNYY and CDR2 EKD. Losses at the gene ends were 2 bases for V and 1 base for J; bases not matched to a gene: 9. The CDR3 totals 18 residues. CDR3 region: CACDSVLGDTNITDKLIF. CDR3 in DNA: TGTGCCTGTGACAGCGTACTGGGGGATACGAATATCACCGATAAACTCATCTTT.

On this clone itself: This likely stems from a read error, as it lies one base from a far larger clone. At the DNA level, this CDR3 is encoded by other sequences in the same sample as well. This chain uses TRDV2 with TRDJ3, with TRDD3 identical over 12 bases. The J gene was not available in TCRdb and was assigned here by matching the DNA to germline segments. With V trimmed by 1 base and J by 2 bases, 5 bases remained unmatched. CDR3 length equals 19 residues. Germline CDR1 is GEAIGNYY and CDR2 is EKD. CDR3 sequence reads: CACDTTGGYRTWDTRQMFF. The CDR3 DNA reads TGTGCCTGTGACACAACTGGGGGATACAGGACCTGGGACACCCGACAGATGTTTTTC.

This clone is hyperexpanded (1% or more) by share. The CDR3: CACDSVLGAPTDKLIF. CDR3 DNA sequence: TGTGCCTGTGACAGTGTACTGGGGGCCCCCACCGATAAACTCATCTTT. The V gene is TRDV2, the J gene TRDJ1; 8 bases line up with TRDD3. J gave up 1 base and V 2 bases, and 8 bases lay outside the gene matches. Germline loops: CDR1 GEAIGNYY, CDR2 EKD. This CDR3 is 16 amino acids long.

This clone showed up just a few times. A far larger clone is a single base away, which makes a read error likely. The J gene is TRDJ1, the V gene TRDV2; D uncertain. Looked up from germline, CDR1 is GEAIGNYY and CDR2 is EKD. This CDR3 region has 15 residues. The CDR3, as DNA: TGTGCCTGTGACACCGCTTTTCCCCGCACCGATAAACCCATCTTT. Encoded protein: CACDTAFPRTDKPIF.